The rows below give T cell receptor beta chains drawn from one sample of a study of post-analysis software for immune sequencing data. TCRdb reprocessed the PCR reads via MiXCR and lists one record per CDR3 protein. This table holds 400,000 to 500,000 distinct CDR3 sequences, 39% found once. The sequenced sample was blood. The receptors come from a girl aged 2 to 10 with multiple sclerosis. The CDR3 runs from the conserved cysteine through the conserved F or W. Each record gives: D gene, V gene, J gene, clone size, CDR3 protein, CDR3 DNA. D genes are given only for firm matches. Clone size, where shown, is once, few, many, or a class for clones that have expanded.

>-|TRBV7-9|TRBJ2-5|few
CASSLVLGGAETQYF
TGTGCCAGCAGCTTAGTCCTAGGAGGAGCGGAGACCCAGTACTTC
>-|TRBV27|TRBJ2-1|-
CASSPREEGGQFF
TGTGCCAGCAGTCCTAGAGAAGAGGGCGGGCAGTTCTTC
>-|TRBV20-1|TRBJ2-1|-
CSASSGQKVDNEQFF
TGCAGTGCTAGTTCTGGGCAGAAAGTGGACAATGAGCAGTTCTTC
>TRBD1|TRBV5-1|TRBJ2-7|-
CASSLAGTGAAYEQYF
TGCGCCAGCAGCTTGGCGGGGACAGGGGCAGCCTACGAGCAGTACTTC
>TRBD2|TRBV5-6|TRBJ2-7|-
CASSPGTSDSYEQYF
TGTGCCAGCAGCCCCGGGACTAGCGACTCCTACGAGCAGTACTTC
>-|TRBV5-1|TRBJ1-1|-
CASSSDSLYTEAFF
TGCGCCAGCAGCTCGGACTCCCTTTATACTGAAGCTTTCTTT
>TRBD2|TRBV25-1|TRBJ2-7|-
CASSESTSGGTYEQYF
TGTGCCAGCAGTGAATCAACTAGCGGGGGGACCTACGAGCAGTACTTC
>TRBD2|TRBV20-1|TRBJ2-1|once
CSARATSGRVNEQFF
TGCAGTGCTAGAGCGACTAGCGGGAGAGTTAATGAGCAGTTCTTC
>-|TRBV29-1|TRBJ2-7|many
CSVEDRGAAYEQYF
TGCAGCGTTGAAGATCGGGGTGCCGCCTACGAGCAGTACTTC
>TRBD1|TRBV20-1|TRBJ1-2|-
CSAKSDREDGYTF
TGCAGTGCTAAATCGGACAGGGAAGATGGCTACACCTTC
>-|TRBV21-1|TRBJ1-2|-
CASGTRGQGNYGYTF
TGTGCCAGCGGAACGCGGGGACAGGGGAACTATGGCTACACCTTC
>TRBD1|TRBV10-2|TRBJ1-4|-
CASSVRDSTNEKLFF
TGCGCCAGCAGTGTACGGGACAGTACTAATGAAAAACTGTTTTTT
>TRBD2|TRBV9|TRBJ2-1|many
CASSDPSLAVAYNEQFF
TGTGCCAGCAGCGACCCCTCGCTAGCGGTCGCCTACAATGAGCAGTTCTTC
>-|TRBV10-3|TRBJ2-1|-
CAISDGQQGPDNEQFF
TGTGCCATCAGTGATGGGCAACAGGGCCCTGACAATGAGCAGTTCTTC
>-|TRBV4-3|TRBJ2-2|-
CASSQELAQSYSNTGELFF
TGCGCCAGCAGCCAAGAACTCGCACAGTCCTACAGTAACACCGGGGAGCTGTTTTTT
>-|TRBV5-1|TRBJ2-2|-
CASSFSTGELFF
TGCGCCAGCAGCTTTAGCACCGGGGAGCTGTTTTTT
>-|TRBV5-1|TRBJ1-6|-
CASSLDSELQPLHF
TGCGCCAGCAGCTTGGACAGCGAACTCCAACCCCTCCACTTT
>TRBD1|TRBV12-3/TRBV12-4|TRBJ1-2|many
CASSHSRDRETGYTF
TGTGCCAGCAGCCACAGCCGGGACAGAGAAACTGGCTACACCTTC
>-|TRBV20-1|TRBJ2-3|few
CSAPRPGLEEDTQYF
TGCAGTGCCCCGAGGCCGGGGCTTGAGGAAGATACGCAGTATTTT
>TRBD2|TRBV12-3/TRBV12-4|TRBJ2-7|-
CASSRAGGPGEQYF
TGTGCCAGCAGCCGAGCGGGAGGGCCGGGCGAGCAGTACTTC
>-|TRBV3-1|TRBJ2-3|many
CASSQDKSRGSWQYF
TGTGCCAGCAGCCAAGATAAGTCCAGGGGATCGTGGCAGTATTTT
>TRBD1|TRBV6-1|TRBJ2-7|few
CASSERLGDRVYEQYF
TGTGCCAGCAGTGAAAGGTTAGGGGACAGGGTTTACGAGCAGTACTTC
>-|TRBV5-1|TRBJ2-2|-
CASSLGTGARTGELFF
TGCGCCAGCAGCTTGGGAACCGGGGCGAGGACCGGGGAGCTGTTTTTT
>-|TRBV15|TRBJ2-1|-
CATSPEDSLGDNEQFF
TGTGCCACCAGCCCCGAGGACAGTTTGGGAGACAATGAGCAGTTCTTC
>TRBD2|TRBV15|TRBJ2-5|-
CATSRDPSGRVETQYF
TGTGCCACCAGCAGAGATCCCAGCGGGAGGGTCGAGACCCAGTACTTC
>-|TRBV4-1|TRBJ2-1|-
CASSPGGGPGQYNEQFF
TGCGCCAGCAGCCCAGGGGGGGGGCCAGGGCAATACAATGAGCAGTTCTTC
>-|TRBV12-3/TRBV12-4|TRBJ1-5|-
CASSLSPRTSNQPQHF
TGTGCCAGCAGTTTATCCCCGAGGACAAGCAATCAGCCCCAGCATTTT
>TRBD2|TRBV29-1|TRBJ2-7|-
CSVTAGGGSLNSYEQYF
TGCAGCGTCACGGCTGGAGGCGGGAGTCTCAACTCCTACGAGCAGTACTTC
>TRBD2|TRBV5-1|TRBJ2-3|-
CASSLGPLAGGTDTQYF
TGCGCCAGCAGCTTGGGCCCCCTAGCGGGGGGGACAGATACGCAGTATTTT
>-|TRBV3-1|TRBJ1-2|-
CASTVAGSGYTF
TGTGCCAGCACCGTGGCGGGGAGCGGCTACACCTTC
>-|TRBV6-2/TRBV6-3|TRBJ1-1|few
CASSDIYVEMNTEAFF
TGTGCCAGCAGTGACATTTACGTGGAGATGAACACTGAAGCTTTCTTT
>-|TRBV18|TRBJ2-5|few
CASSPTEETQYF
TGTGCCAGCTCCCCGACAGAAGAGACCCAGTACTTC
>TRBD1|TRBV20-1|TRBJ2-3|-
CSAHRDRATDTQYF
TGCAGTGCCCACCGGGACAGAGCCACAGATACGCAGTATTTT
>-|TRBV29-1|TRBJ2-3|few
CSLGSSTDTQYF
TGCAGCCTCGGGAGTAGCACAGATACGCAGTATTTT
>TRBD1|TRBV10-3|TRBJ2-5|-
CAISPGTGGHQETQYF
TGTGCCATCAGCCCCGGGACAGGGGGACACCAAGAGACCCAGTACTTC
>-|TRBV10-3|TRBJ2-1|few
CAIRFVDEQFF
TGTGCCATCAGGTTTGTGGATGAGCAGTTCTTC
>TRBD2|TRBV6-6|TRBJ2-3|few
CASSSIAGATDTQYF
TGTGCCAGCAGTTCTATAGCGGGGGCGACAGATACGCAGTATTTT
>-|TRBV20-1|TRBJ1-2|-
CSAFLQGIGYGYTF
TGCAGTGCTTTCTTACAGGGAATTGGCTATGGCTACACCTTC
>-|TRBV5-1|TRBJ2-3|-
CASSWTARGSTDTQYF
TGCGCCAGCAGCTGGACCGCCAGGGGTAGCACAGATACGCAGTATTTT
>-|TRBV18|TRBJ2-7|-
CASSPPRIHEQYF
TGTGCCAGCTCACCACCGAGAATCCACGAGCAGTACTTC
>-|TRBV20-1|TRBJ1-5|-
CSASRFGQPQHF
TGCAGTGCTAGTAGATTTGGGCAGCCCCAGCATTTT
>-|TRBV7-6|TRBJ1-3|-
CASSSSGGNTIYF
TGTGCCAGCAGCTCTAGCGGTGGAAACACCATATATTTT
>-|TRBV12-3/TRBV12-4|TRBJ1-2|-
CASSLDRATGYTF
TGTGCCAGCAGTTTAGACAGGGCCACCGGCTACACCTTC
>-|TRBV29-1|TRBJ2-3|-
CSVEGLTWDTQYF
TGCAGCGTTGAAGGTCTCACTTGGGATACGCAGTATTTT
>-|TRBV6-2/TRBV6-3|TRBJ2-7|-
CASSYSLLDSGRYGSYEQYF
TGTGCCAGCAGTTACTCGTTGTTGGACTCCGGGAGATACGGCTCCTACGAGCAGTACTTC
>-|TRBV29-1|TRBJ2-7|few
CSVEGGAEGEQYF
TGCAGCGTTGAGGGGGGGGCAGAGGGCGAGCAGTACTTC
>-|TRBV7-2|TRBJ1-2|-
CASNEQGSGYTF
TGTGCCAGCAACGAACAGGGATCCGGCTACACCTTC
>-|TRBV3-1|TRBJ1-5|-
CASSQDPPGVQANQPQHF
TGTGCCAGCAGCCAAGACCCGCCAGGGGTTCAGGCTAATCAGCCCCAGCATTTT
>-|TRBV21-1|TRBJ1-5|-
CASSNTSISGVVISNQPQHF
TGTGCCAGCAGCAATACATCTATCTCGGGGGTCGTGATAAGCAATCAGCCCCAGCATTTT
>-|TRBV10-3|TRBJ2-3|few
CAISPTTDTQYF
TGTGCCATCAGTCCCACCACAGATACGCAGTATTTT
>TRBD1|TRBV7-9|TRBJ2-3|few
CASSLPWTGRDTQYF
TGTGCCAGCAGCTTACCTTGGACAGGTAGAGATACGCAGTATTTT
>-|TRBV4-1|TRBJ1-1|-
CASSPGGTLVSEAFF
TGCGCCAGCAGCCCCGGTGGGACCCTCGTCTCTGAAGCTTTCTTT
>TRBD1|TRBV11-1|TRBJ2-3|few
CASSPKTGGGITDTQYF
TGTGCCAGCAGCCCGAAAACAGGGGGAGGTATCACAGATACGCAGTATTTT